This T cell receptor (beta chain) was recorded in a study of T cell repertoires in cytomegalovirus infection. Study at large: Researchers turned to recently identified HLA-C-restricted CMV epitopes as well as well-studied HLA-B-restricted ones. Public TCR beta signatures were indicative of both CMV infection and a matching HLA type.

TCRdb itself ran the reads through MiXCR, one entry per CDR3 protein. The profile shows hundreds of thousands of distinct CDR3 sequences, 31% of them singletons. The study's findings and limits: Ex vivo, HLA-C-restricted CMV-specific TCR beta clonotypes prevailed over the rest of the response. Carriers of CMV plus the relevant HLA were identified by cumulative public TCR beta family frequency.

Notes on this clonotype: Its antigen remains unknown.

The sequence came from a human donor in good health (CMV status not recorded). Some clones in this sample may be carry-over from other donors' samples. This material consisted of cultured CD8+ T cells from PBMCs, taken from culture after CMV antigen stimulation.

As DNA, the CDR3 is TGTGCCAGCAGTGAGGGACTATTGCGGGAGCAGTACGTC. It encodes CASSEGLLREQYV. The chain uses TRBV6-6 and TRBJ2-7; 7 bases fit TRBD2. V gave up 5 bases and J gave up 7 bases; unmatched junction bases: 8. This CDR3 comprises 13 residues. Per the germline V gene, CDR1 is MNHNY and CDR2 is SVGAGI (reference sequence).